The present TCR beta chain was sequenced within a study of cytomegalovirus exposure and HLA in healthy donors. The PCR had 60 Vbeta and 13 Jbeta primers. TCRdb keeps only in-frame clones here, not all; method: immunoSEQ multiplex PCR. The ten top clones account for about 2%, within a sample of approximately 120,000 clones. About this clone: What it recognizes is unknown.

Germline V CDR1 and CDR2: WNHNN, SYGVQD (reference sequence). This CDR3 contains 13 residues. The V end was cut by 9 bases, the J end by 0 bases, with 11 bases between. Findings of the study overall: An apparent linkage of common viral pathogens to several of the most significant clusters emerged in a later analysis. Productive rates of about 87% or about 30% were seen for most TCR beta V segments in an earlier analysis. DRB1 had the most TCR associations and HLA-C the fewest, a later analysis found, with rates varying by HLA locus.

The source of this sequence is a man aged 40-55 years in good health and CMV-seronegative. This chain connects TRBV10-1 to TRBJ1-1; D is ambiguous. Sample: PBMCs. DNA of the CDR3: TGCGCCAGTAGACGGGAGTTGAACACTGAAGCTTTCTTT. Its translation is CASRRELNTEAFF.